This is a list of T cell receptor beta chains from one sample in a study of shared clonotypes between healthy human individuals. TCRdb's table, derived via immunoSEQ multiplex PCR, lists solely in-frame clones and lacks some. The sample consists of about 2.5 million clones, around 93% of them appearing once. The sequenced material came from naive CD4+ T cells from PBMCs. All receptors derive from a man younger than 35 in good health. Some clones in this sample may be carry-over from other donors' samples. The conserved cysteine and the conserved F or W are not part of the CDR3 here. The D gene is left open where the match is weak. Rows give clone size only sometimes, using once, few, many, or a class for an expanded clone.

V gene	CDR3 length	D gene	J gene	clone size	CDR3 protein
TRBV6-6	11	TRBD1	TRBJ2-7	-	ASSRDRGYEQY
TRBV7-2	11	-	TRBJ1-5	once	ASSFSVNQPQH
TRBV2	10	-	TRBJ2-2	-	ASYRDTGELF
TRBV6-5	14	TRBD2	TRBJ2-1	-	ASSYSWGRAANEQF
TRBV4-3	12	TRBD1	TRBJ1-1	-	ASSKTGVNTEAF
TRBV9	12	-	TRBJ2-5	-	ASSSSGGRATQY
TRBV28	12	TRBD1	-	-	ASSSRGPSYEQY
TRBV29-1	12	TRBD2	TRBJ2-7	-	SASGTSGTYEQY
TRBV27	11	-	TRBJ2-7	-	ASSWSYSGEQY
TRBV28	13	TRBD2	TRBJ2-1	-	ASSLYAGGYNEQF
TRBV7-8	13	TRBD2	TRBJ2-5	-	ASTSVPGGRETQY
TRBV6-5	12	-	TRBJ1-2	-	ASSYSSGVYGYT
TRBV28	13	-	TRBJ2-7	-	ASSLGAQGGNEQY
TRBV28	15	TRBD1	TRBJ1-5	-	ASSLEQGTGWNQPQH
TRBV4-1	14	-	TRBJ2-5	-	ASSQDLASAKKTQY
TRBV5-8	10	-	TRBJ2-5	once	ASSLIQETQY
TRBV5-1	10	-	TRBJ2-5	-	ATSPEGETQY
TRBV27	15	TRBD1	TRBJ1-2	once	ASSSSGGWRIGYGYT
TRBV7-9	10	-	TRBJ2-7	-	ASSAGRPKAS
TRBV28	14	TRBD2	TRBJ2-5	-	ASSLFRTSGQETQY
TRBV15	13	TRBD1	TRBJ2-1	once	ATSRERTGYSGQF
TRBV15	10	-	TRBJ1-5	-	ATSYTFQPQH